The sequence of this T cell receptor (beta chain) was determined in a study of immune characterization of retroperitoneal liposarcoma. TCRdb called the PCR reads again in MiXCR, with one record for every CDR3 protein. This sample has approximately 11,000 distinct CDR3 sequences, with roughly 26% found just once. This CDR3 has 15 amino acids. Germline V lookup: CDR1 LGHNT, CDR2 FRNRAP. The clonotype originates from a male donor with retroperitoneal liposarcoma. The chain couples TRBV12-5 to TRBJ2-1; D perhaps matches TRBD1 (6 bases). The J call may be incorrect, as the DNA end agrees better with TRBJ2-5. The sample taken for sequencing was blood. This chain's CDR3 is CASGYGAGAEETQYF. CDR3 bases: TGTGCTAGTGGTTACGGGGCAGGGGCAGAGGAGACCCAGTACTTC.